This T cell receptor (beta chain) originates from a study of blood T cells in healthy people across ages. Study results and caveats: Higher diversity and more naive CD4+ cells were features of long-lived donors, compared to aged donors.

A second roughly 7 to 12 cycle PCR used barcoded and J-beta primers. TCRdb fed the 5' RACE reads into MiXCR, producing one record per CDR3 protein. The sample contains fewer than 2,000,000 distinct CDR3 sequences, roughly 32% of which appear only once. This clonotype has a count of ten or more. Its antigen is unknown. There are 13 residues in the CDR3. V was clipped by 2 bases and J by 6 bases, with 9 bases between them. The V gene's germline CDR1 is SGHDN and CDR2 FVKESK. The receptor's source is a woman aged 25 to 39 in good health. V and J are TRBV14 and TRBJ2-3, with a weak D call TRBD2 (5 bases). The sequenced sample was blood. The CDR3 bases are TGTGCCAGCAGCCAACTATTAGCGGATACGCAGTATTTT. Amino acid sequence: CASSQLLADTQYF.